The rows below give T cell receptor beta chains drawn from one sample of a study of blood T cell repertoires in COVID-19. The protocol was immunoSEQ multiplex PCR, while the TCRdb copy is restricted to in-frame clones and leaves out a portion. The data contain around 70,000 clones, more than 75% of them singletons. Sequenced input: peripheral blood. These TCRs come from a human donor in a cohort sampled during active COVID-19. The CDR3 runs from the conserved cysteine through the conserved F or W. D genes are given only for firm matches. Clone size, where shown, is once, few, many, or a class for clones that have expanded.

abundance | d_gene | j_gene | v_gene | CDR3nt | CDR3aa
- | - | TRBJ2-3 | TRBV24-1 | TGTGCCACCAGTGATTTGCGCGTAGGCAGGGGAACAGATACGCAGTATTTT | CATSDLRVGRGTDTQYF
- | - | TRBJ2-5 | TRBV10-3 | TGTGCCATCAGTCCCTTCCCGGGCCTCGGGGGAAAGGGGGAGACCCAGTACTTC | CAISPFPGLGGKGETQYF
- | TRBD1 | TRBJ1-1 | TRBV7-8 | TGTGCCAGCAGCTTGACAGGGAAAACTGAAGCTTTCTTT | CASSLTGKTEAFF
- | - | TRBJ2-1 | TRBV30 | TGTGCCTGGACGTTACAGCTCTACAATGAGCAGTTCTTC | CAWTLQLYNEQFF
- | TRBD1 | TRBJ1-5 | TRBV2 | TGTGCCAGCAGTGAAGCAATGGACAGGGGGACTCAGCCCCAGCATTTT | CASSEAMDRGTQPQHF
- | - | TRBJ1-1 | TRBV20-1 | TGCAGTGCTAGTGGTGGGCAGGGTGGCACTGAAGCTTTCTTT | CSASGGQGGTEAFF
once | - | TRBJ2-1 | TRBV5-6 | TGTGCCAGCAGCTTGGGCATGGGGGCGAGTGAGCAGTTCTTC | CASSLGMGASEQFF
- | - | TRBJ1-3 | TRBV3-1/TRBV3-2 | TGTGCCAGCAGCCAAACTAAGGGGGGAAACACCATATATTTT | CASSQTKGGNTIYF
- | - | TRBJ1-5 | TRBV6-1 | TGTGCCAGCAGTGAATTAGTGGAGGGACCCCAGCATTTT | CASSELVEGPQHF
- | - | TRBJ2-7 | TRBV11-1 | TGTGCCAGCAGCTTAGGACTTCATTACGAGCAGTACTTC | CASSLGLHYEQYF